This is a list of T cell receptor beta chains from one sample in a study of blood T cell repertoires in COVID-19. TCRdb keeps only in-frame clones here, not all; method: immunoSEQ multiplex PCR. The sample lists about 150,000 clones, 80% to 90% occurring once. The specimen was peripheral blood. The receptors come from an older woman with active COVID-19. The CDR3 runs from the conserved cysteine through the conserved F or W. A D gene is named only where the DNA matches it firmly. A clone size is listed for some rows: how often the clone was seen (once, few, many), or a class if it is expanded.

j_call,v_call,d_call,clone_size,cdr3_aa,cdr3_nt
TRBJ1-5,TRBV7-8,TRBD1,.,CASSFGRDRGQQPQHF,TGTGCCAGCAGCTTCGGACGGGACAGGGGGCAACAGCCCCAGCATTTT
TRBJ2-7,TRBV12-3/TRBV12-4,.,.,CASSPSSYEQYF,TGTGCCAGCAGTCCGTCCTCCTACGAGCAGTACTTC
TRBJ2-7,TRBV5-1,TRBD2,.,CASSPLTSGSYEQYF,TGCGCCAGCAGCCCCTTGACTAGCGGGAGTTACGAGCAGTACTTC
TRBJ1-6,TRBV7-2,TRBD1,.,CASSPRHSGQGSSTLHF,TGTGCCAGCAGCCCTAGACACTCGGGACAGGGGTCGTCGACCCTCCACTTT
TRBJ2-7,TRBV7-3,TRBD1,.,CASSVTGGYSYEQYF,TGTGCCAGCAGCGTGACAGGGGGATACTCCTACGAGCAGTACTTC
TRBJ2-1,TRBV6-2/TRBV6-3,TRBD2,.,CASSYGGGAYNEQFF,TGTGCCAGCAGTTACGGCGGGGGAGCCTACAATGAGCAGTTCTTC
TRBJ1-5,TRBV5-8,.,.,CATKSGSNQPQHF,TGTGCCACTAAATCCGGTAGCAATCAGCCCCAGCATTTT
TRBJ2-1,TRBV7-9,TRBD2,.,CASSPPGLAGGSSYNEQFF,TGTGCCAGCAGCCCCCCTGGACTAGCGGGGGGGAGCTCCTACAATGAGCAGTTCTTC
TRBJ1-2,TRBV9,TRBD1,.,CASSATGTYGYTF,TGTGCCAGCAGCGCGACAGGGACCTATGGCTACACCTTC
TRBJ2-7,TRBV6-5,.,.,CASSYSGTSTYEQYF,TGTGCCAGCAGTTACTCCGGGACTTCTACCTACGAGCAGTACTTC
TRBJ2-1,TRBV28,TRBD1,.,CASSSPGQGVGEQFF,TGTGCCAGCAGTTCCCCGGGACAGGGTGTGGGTGAGCAGTTCTTC
TRBJ1-5,TRBV30,TRBD1,.,CASTRGAGQPQHF,TGTGCCTCCACCAGGGGGGCAGGTCAGCCCCAGCATTTT
TRBJ1-2,TRBV3-1/TRBV3-2,.,.,CASSQGARGYTF,TGTGCCAGCAGCCAAGGGGCTCGTGGCTACACCTTC
TRBJ1-1,TRBV29-1,.,.,CSVVRGMNTEAFF,TGCAGCGTTGTGAGGGGGATGAACACTGAAGCTTTCTTT
TRBJ1-4,TRBV29-1,.,.,CSAFGQQEKLFF,TGCAGCGCATTCGGACAGCAGGAAAAACTGTTTTTT
TRBJ1-5,TRBV28,TRBD1,.,CASSGNRGRGSQPQHF,TGTGCCAGCAGTGGGAACAGGGGGCGGGGGAGTCAGCCCCAGCATTTT
TRBJ1-6,TRBV5-1,TRBD1,few,CASSFGDSQNNSPLHF,TGCGCCAGCAGCTTTGGGGACAGTCAGAATAATTCACCCCTCCACTTT
TRBJ2-3,TRBV9,TRBD2,.,CASSVRDYTDTQYF,TGTGCCAGCAGCGTCCGGGACTACACAGATACGCAGTATTTT
TRBJ2-5,TRBV7-9,.,.,CASSSTAPLGWETQYF,TGTGCCAGCAGCTCGACCGCCCCTCTCGGGTGGGAGACCCAGTACTTC
TRBJ1-5,TRBV7-6,.,.,CASSLRTPKSNQPQHF,TGTGCCAGCAGCCTCAGGACACCGAAATCAAATCAGCCCCAGCATTTT
TRBJ2-2,TRBV2,.,.,CASTRVETGELFF,TGTGCCAGCACTAGAGTGGAGACCGGGGAGCTGTTTTTT
TRBJ1-5,TRBV29-1,.,few,CSVAKGVNQPQHF,TGCAGCGTGGCAAAGGGGGTCAATCAGCCCCAGCATTTT
TRBJ2-1,TRBV6-1,TRBD2,.,CASSESSPGTSSHGQFF,TGTGCCAGCAGTGAATCGTCCCCCGGGACTAGCTCCCATGGGCAGTTCTTC
TRBJ2-1,TRBV11-2,TRBD2,.,CASSLSTSGGAYNEQFF,TGTGCCAGCAGCTTAAGTACTAGCGGGGGAGCCTACAATGAGCAGTTCTTC
TRBJ2-2,TRBV28,.,.,CASSLQGSGELFF,TGTGCCAGCAGCCTACAGGGCTCCGGGGAGCTGTTTTTT
TRBJ1-6,TRBV7-2,TRBD1,.,CASSLVGGSLHF,TGTGCCAGCAGCTTGGTAGGGGGCTCCCTCCACTTT
TRBJ1-1,TRBV6-5,TRBD1,.,CASRQTGSTEAFF,TGTGCCAGCAGACAGACAGGGAGCACTGAAGCTTTCTTT
TRBJ1-5,TRBV19,TRBD1,.,CASSIHDRDQPQHF,TGTGCCAGTAGTATCCATGACAGGGATCAGCCCCAGCATTTT
TRBJ1-6,TRBV6-1,.,few,CASSAGISSYNSPLHF,TGTGCCAGCAGTGCGGGGATTAGCTCCTATAATTCACCCCTCCACTTT
TRBJ2-2,TRBV6-1,TRBD2,.,CASSVKGLAGDGGELFF,TGTGCCAGCAGTGTCAAGGGACTAGCGGGAGATGGCGGGGAGCTGTTTTTT
TRBJ2-7,TRBV4-1,.,.,CASSQGNYEQYF,TGCGCCAGCAGCCAAGGTAACTACGAGCAGTACTTC
TRBJ1-2,TRBV11-2,TRBD1,once,CASSASAPTGTHYGYTF,TGTGCCAGCAGCGCCAGTGCTCCGACAGGGACCCACTATGGCTACACCTTC
TRBJ2-3,TRBV5-5,TRBD2,.,CASSYGLAGAPDTQYF,TGTGCCAGCAGCTACGGACTAGCGGGAGCTCCAGATACGCAGTATTTT
TRBJ1-5,TRBV28,.,.,CASRTSSGYQPQHF,TGTGCCAGCAGAACCTCGTCGGGGTATCAGCCCCAGCATTTT
TRBJ2-5,TRBV10-2,.,.,CASSIIQETQYF,TGCGCCAGCAGTATTATCCAAGAGACCCAGTACTTC
TRBJ1-2,TRBV14,.,.,CASSLLGYGYTF,TGTGCCAGCAGCCTGCTCGGGTATGGCTACACCTTC
TRBJ2-3,TRBV5-1,TRBD1,once,CASSLAGQGEDTQYF,TGCGCCAGCAGCTTGGCGGGACAGGGGGAAGATACGCAGTATTTT
TRBJ2-5,TRBV28,.,.,CASIRGETQYF,TGTGCCAGCATCCGCGGAGAGACCCAGTACTTC
TRBJ1-6,TRBV2,TRBD1,.,CASSGQGDLSPLHF,TGTGCCAGCAGTGGACAGGGCGACCTCTCACCCCTCCACTTT
TRBJ2-7,TRBV6-5,.,.,CASSYSPGSYEQYF,TGTGCCAGCAGTTACTCTCCGGGATCCTACGAGCAGTACTTC